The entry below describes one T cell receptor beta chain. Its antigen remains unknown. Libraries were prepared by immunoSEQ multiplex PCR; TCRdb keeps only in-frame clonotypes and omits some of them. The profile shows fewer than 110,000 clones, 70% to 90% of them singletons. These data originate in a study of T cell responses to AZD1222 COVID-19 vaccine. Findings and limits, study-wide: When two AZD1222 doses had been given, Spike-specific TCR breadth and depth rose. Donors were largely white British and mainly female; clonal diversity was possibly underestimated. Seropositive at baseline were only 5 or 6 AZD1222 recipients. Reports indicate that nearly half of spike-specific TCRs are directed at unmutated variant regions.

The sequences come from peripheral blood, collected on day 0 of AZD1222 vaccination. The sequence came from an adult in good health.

The CDR3 region is CASSPTGQGAVGYTF. The CDR3 region has the DNA TGTGCCAGCTCACCAACGGGACAGGGGGCTGTAGGCTACACCTTC. The chain combines TRBV18 with TRBJ1-2; 12 bases are shared with TRBD1. Germline V gene data show CDR1 as KGHSH and CDR2 as LQKENI. The CDR3 totals 15 residues. The ends lost 2 bases at V and 8 bases at J; junction bases unmatched: 6.